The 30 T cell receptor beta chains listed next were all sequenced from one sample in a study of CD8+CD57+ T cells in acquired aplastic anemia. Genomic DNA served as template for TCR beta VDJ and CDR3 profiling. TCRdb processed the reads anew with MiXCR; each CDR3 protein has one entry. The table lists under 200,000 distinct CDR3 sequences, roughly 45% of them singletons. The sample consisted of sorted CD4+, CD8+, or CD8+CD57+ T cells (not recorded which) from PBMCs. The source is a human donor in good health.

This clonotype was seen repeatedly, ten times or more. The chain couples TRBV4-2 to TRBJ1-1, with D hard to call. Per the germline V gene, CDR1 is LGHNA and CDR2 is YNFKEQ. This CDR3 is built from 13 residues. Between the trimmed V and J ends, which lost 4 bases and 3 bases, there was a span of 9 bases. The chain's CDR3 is CASSPNPDTEAFF. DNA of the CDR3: TGTGCCAGCAGCCCGAACCCGGACACTGAAGCTTTCTTT.

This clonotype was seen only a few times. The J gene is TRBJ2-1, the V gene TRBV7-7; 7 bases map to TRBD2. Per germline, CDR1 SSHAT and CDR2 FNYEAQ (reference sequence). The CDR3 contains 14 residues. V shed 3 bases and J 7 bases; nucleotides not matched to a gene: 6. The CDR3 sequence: CASSLGGPGNEQFF. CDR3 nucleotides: TGTGCCAGCAGCTTGGGAGGGCCGGGGAATGAGCAGTTCTTC.

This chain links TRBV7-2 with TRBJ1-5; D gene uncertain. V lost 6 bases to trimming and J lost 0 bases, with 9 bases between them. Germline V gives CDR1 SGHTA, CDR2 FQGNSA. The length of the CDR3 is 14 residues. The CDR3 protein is CASRGPSSNQPQHF. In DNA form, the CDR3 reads TGTGCCAGCAGAGGACCGAGTAGCAATCAGCCCCAGCATTTT.

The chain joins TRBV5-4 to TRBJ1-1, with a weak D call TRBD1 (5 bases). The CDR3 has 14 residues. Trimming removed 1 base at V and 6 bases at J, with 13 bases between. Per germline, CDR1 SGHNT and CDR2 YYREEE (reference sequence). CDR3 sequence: CASSLRGGGAEAFF. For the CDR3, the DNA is TGTGCCAGCAGCTTGAGGGGAGGAGGAGCTGAAGCTTTCTTT.

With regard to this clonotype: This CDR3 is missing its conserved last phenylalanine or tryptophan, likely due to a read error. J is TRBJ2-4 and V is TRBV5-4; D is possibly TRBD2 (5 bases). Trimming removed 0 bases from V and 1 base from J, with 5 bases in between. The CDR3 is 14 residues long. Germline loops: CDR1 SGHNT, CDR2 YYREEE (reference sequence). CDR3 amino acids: CASSLAGAKNIQYL. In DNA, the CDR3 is TGTGCCAGCAGCTTGGCGGGGGCCAAAAACATTCAGTACCTC.

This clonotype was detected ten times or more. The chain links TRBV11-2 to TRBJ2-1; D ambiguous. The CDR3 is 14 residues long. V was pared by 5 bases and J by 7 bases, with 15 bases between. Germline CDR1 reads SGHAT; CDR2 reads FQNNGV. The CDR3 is CASSGPVRGNEQFF. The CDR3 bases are TGTGCCAGCAGCGGCCCCGTTAGAGGTAATGAGCAGTTCTTC.

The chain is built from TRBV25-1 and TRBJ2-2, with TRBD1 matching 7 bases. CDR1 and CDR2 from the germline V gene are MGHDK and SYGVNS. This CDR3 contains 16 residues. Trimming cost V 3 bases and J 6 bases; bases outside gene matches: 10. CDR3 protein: CASSDERGRSAGELFF. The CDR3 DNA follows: TGTGCCAGCAGTGATGAAAGGGGGCGGTCGGCCGGGGAGCTGTTTTTT.

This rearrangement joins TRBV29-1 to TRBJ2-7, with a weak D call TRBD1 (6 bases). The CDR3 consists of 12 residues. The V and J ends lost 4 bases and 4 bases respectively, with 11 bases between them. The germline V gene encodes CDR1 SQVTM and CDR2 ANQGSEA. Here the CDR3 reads CSVGTGPYEQYF. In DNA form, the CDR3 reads TGCAGCGTTGGTACAGGGCCGTACGAGCAGTACTTC.

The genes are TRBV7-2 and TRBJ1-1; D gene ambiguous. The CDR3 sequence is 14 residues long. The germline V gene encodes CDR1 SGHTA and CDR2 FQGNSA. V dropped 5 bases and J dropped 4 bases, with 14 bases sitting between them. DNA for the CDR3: TGTGCCAGCAGCCTTTCTGGAGGCCTCACTGAAGCTTTCTTT. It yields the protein CASSLSGGLTEAFF. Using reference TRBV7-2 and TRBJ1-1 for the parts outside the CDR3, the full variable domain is GAGVSQSPSNKVTEKGKDVELRCDPISGHTALYWYRQSLGQGLEFLIYFQGNSAPDKSGLPSDRFSAERTGGSVSTLTIQRTQQEDSAVYLCASSLSGGLTEAFFGQGTRLTVV.

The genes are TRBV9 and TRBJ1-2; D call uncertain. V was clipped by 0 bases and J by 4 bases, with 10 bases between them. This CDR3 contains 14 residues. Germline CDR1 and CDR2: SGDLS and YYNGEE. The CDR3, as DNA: TGTGCCAGCAGCGTAGCCACCTCCGGCTATGGCTACACCTTC. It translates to CASSVATSGYGYTF.

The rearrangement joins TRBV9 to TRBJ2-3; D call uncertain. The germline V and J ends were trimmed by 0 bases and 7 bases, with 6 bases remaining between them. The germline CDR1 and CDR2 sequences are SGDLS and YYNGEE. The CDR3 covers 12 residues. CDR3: CASSVDGYTQYF. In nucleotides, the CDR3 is TGTGCCAGCAGCGTAGACGGTTATACGCAGTATTTT.

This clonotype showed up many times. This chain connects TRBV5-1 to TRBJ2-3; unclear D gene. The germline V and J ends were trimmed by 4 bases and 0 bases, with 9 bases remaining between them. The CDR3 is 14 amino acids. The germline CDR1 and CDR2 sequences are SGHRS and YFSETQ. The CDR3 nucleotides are TGCGCCAGCAGCCACCTGATTAGCACAGATACGCAGTATTTT. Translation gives CASSHLISTDTQYF.

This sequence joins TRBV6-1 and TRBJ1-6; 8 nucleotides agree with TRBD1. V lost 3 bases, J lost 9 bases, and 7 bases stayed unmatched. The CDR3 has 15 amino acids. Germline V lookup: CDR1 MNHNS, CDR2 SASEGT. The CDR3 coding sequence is TGTGCCAGCAGTGAGGACAGGGTGGGTGGTTCACCCCTCCACTTT. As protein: CASSEDRVGGSPLHF.

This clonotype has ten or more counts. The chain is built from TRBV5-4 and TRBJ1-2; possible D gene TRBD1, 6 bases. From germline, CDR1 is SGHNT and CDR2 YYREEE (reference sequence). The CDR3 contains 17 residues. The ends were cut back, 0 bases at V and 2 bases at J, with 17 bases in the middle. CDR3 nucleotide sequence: TGTGCCAGCAGCTTGGTCGCAGGGGATGCCCTCAACTATGGCTACACCTTC. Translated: CASSLVAGDALNYGYTF.

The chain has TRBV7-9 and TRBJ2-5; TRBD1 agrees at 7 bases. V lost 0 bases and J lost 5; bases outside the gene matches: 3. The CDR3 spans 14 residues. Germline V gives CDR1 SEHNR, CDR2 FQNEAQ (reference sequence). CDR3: CASSLATGIETQYF. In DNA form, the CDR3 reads TGTGCCAGCAGCTTAGCGACAGGGATCGAGACCCAGTACTTC.

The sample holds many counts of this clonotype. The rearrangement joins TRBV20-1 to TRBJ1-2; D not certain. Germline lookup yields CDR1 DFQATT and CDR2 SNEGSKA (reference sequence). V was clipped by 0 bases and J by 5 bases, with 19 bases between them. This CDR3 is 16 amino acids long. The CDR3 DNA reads TGCAGTGCTAGAGATCCTCCGGACGGAATACTTTATGGCTACACCTTC. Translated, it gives CSARDPPDGILYGYTF.

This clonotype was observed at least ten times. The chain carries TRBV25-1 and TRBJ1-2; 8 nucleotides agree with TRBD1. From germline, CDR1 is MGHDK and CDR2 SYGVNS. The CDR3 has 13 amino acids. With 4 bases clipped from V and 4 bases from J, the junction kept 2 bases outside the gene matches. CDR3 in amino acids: CASSVQGAYGYTF. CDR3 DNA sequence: TGTGCCAGCAGTGTTCAGGGGGCCTATGGCTACACCTTC.

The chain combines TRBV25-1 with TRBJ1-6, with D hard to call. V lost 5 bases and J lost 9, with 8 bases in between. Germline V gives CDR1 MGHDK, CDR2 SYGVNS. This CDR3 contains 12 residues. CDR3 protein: CASSFMGSPLHF. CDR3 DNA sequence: TGTGCCAGCAGTTTTATGGGTTCACCCCTCCACTTT.

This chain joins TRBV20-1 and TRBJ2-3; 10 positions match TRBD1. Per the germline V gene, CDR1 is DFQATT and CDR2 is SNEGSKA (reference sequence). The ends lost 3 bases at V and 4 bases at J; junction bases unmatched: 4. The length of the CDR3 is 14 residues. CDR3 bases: TGCAGTGCTAGCGGGACAGGGGAATCAGATACGCAGTATTTT. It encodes CSASGTGESDTQYF.

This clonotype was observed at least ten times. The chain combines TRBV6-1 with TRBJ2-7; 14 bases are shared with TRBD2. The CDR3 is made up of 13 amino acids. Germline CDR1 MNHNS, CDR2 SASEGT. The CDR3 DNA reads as TGTGCCAGCAGTACGGGACTAGCGGGAGCCCTCGTGGTC. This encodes CASSTGLAGALVV.

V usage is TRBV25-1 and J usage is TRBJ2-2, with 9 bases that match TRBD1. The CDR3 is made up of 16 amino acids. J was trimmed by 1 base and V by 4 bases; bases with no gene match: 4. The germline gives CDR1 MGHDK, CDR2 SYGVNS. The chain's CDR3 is CASSAVGQGNTGELFF. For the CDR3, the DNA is TGTGCCAGCAGTGCCGTGGGACAGGGGAACACCGGGGAGCTGTTTTTT.

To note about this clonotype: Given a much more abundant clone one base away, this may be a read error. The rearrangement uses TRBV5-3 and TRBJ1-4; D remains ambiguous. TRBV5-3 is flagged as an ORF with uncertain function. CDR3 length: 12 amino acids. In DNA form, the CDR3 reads TGTGCCAGCTGGTACTCGGGTGAAAAACTGTCTTTT. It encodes CASWYSGEKLSF.

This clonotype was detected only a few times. CDR3 in amino acids: CASSLGSLAGASTDTQYF. In DNA form, the CDR3 reads TGTGCCAGCAGTTTAGGGTCTTTGGCGGGGGCTAGCACAGATACGCAGTATTTT. This chain connects TRBV12-3 or TRBV12-4 to TRBJ2-3; a possible D gene is TRBD2 (7 bases). The CDR3 is made up of 18 amino acids. Deletions cut 1 base from V and 0 bases from J, with 17 bases between.

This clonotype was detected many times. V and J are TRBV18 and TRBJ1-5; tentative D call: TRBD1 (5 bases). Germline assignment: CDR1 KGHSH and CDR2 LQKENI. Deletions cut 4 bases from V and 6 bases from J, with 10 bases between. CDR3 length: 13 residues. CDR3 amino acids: CASSRQSTQPQHF. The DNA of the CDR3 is TGTGCCAGCTCACGACAGTCGACTCAGCCCCAGCATTTT.

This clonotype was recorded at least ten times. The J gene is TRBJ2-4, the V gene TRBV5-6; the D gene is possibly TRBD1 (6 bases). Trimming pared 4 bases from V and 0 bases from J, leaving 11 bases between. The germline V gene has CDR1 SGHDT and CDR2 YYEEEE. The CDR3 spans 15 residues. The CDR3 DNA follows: TGTGCCAGCAGCGAGGACAGACTAGCCAAAAACATTCAGTACTTC. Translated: CASSEDRLAKNIQYF.

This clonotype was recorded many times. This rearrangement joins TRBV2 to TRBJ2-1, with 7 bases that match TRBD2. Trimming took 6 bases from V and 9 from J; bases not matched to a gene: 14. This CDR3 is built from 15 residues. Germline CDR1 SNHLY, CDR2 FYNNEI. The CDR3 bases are TGTGCCAGCAGAACTACTGCGGGAGTCTTTAGTGAGCAGTTCTTC. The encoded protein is CASRTTAGVFSEQFF.

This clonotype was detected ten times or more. Here the CDR3 reads CSARVGGLRTDTQYF. The CDR3 coding sequence is TGCAGTGCTAGAGTGGGGGGGCTCAGGACAGATACGCAGTATTTT. The chain uses TRBV20-1 and TRBJ2-3; D is perhaps TRBD2 (7 bases). Germline loops: CDR1 DFQATT, CDR2 SNEGSKA (reference sequence). The CDR3 sequence is 15 residues long. V lost 1 base and J lost 3, with 14 bases in between.

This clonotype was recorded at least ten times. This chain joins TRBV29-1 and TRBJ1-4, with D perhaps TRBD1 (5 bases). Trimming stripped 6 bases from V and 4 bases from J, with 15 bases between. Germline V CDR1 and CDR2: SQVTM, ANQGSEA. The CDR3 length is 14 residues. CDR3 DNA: TGCAGCGTCGGGGGTGCTTCCCTTAATGAAAAACTGTTTTTT. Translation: CSVGGASLNEKLFF.

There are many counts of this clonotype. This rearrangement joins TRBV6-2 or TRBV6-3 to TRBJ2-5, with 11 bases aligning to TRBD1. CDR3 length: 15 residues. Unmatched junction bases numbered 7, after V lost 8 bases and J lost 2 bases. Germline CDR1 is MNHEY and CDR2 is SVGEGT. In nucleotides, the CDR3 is TGTGCCAGCCAGGACAGGGGGCGAGGACAAGAGACCCAGTACTTC. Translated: CASQDRGRGQETQYF.

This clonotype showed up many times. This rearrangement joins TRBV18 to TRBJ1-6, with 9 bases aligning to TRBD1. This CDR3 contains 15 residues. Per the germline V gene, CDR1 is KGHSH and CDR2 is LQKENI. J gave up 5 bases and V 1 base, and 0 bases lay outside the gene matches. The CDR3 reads CASSPRQGDNSPLHF. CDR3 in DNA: TGTGCCAGCTCACCACGACAGGGGGATAATTCACCCCTCCACTTT.